This T cell receptor beta chain was sequenced during a study of blood T cell repertoires in COVID-19. The table came from immunoSEQ multiplex PCR; TCRdb's copy has only in-frame clones and leaves some out. Of about 270,000 clones listed, roughly nine tenths are singletons. The CDR3 loop spans 15 amino acids. Germline CDR1 reads MNHEY; CDR2 reads SVGAGI. V lost 8 bases to trimming and J lost 8 bases; unmatched junction nucleotides: 14. A few counts support this clone. The sequence derives from a man aged 40-50 years with active or convalescent COVID-19. Sequencing used peripheral blood. This rearrangement joins TRBV6-5 to TRBJ1-4, with 7 bases fitting TRBD1. The DNA of the CDR3 is TGTGCCAGCGTATTAGTAGACAGGGTAGGCGAAAAACTGTTTTTT. The encoded protein is CASVLVDRVGEKLFF.